The rows below give T cell receptor beta chains drawn from one sample of a study of blood T cells in healthy people across ages. TCRdb reprocessed the 5' RACE reads with MiXCR, giving one entry per CDR3 protein. The profile shows approximately 800,000 distinct CDR3 sequences, roughly 50% of them singletons. The sequencing input was blood. The receptors were gathered from a man at least 80 years old in good health. CDR3s leave out the opening cysteine and the closing phenylalanine or tryptophan. A row's size may be missing; if present it is once, few, many or a size class.

CDR3 protein,clone size,V gene
ASSKSRTRPYEQY,few,TRBV21-1
ASSLAGTSGRSSYNEQF,.,TRBV11-3
ASSSASGRVETQY,.,TRBV11-2
ASSAHLLGGDRKTQY,few,TRBV27
AIRPAGEGNEKLF,.,TRBV10-3
ASSYPDRVKQF,few,TRBV6-5
ASSEALGSSYNEQF,.,TRBV6-1
SARTDLAKNIQY,.,TRBV20-1
ASSQGGGRGEQF,.,TRBV4-2
ASSLSGKETQY,few,TRBV12-3/TRBV12-4
SVAGGPYEQY,.,TRBV29-1
ASRRGRGEAF,.,TRBV5-1
ASSLGTGGGNEQF,.,TRBV5-1
SARHTEYEQY,few,TRBV20-1
ASSYSGPGGVETQY,once,TRBV6-5
ATSDYSGTGGFEQY,.,TRBV24-1
ASSSTATSYEQY,few,TRBV28
ASSLLGGDGADTQY,once,TRBV27
ASSDPGLAGPQETQY,.,TRBV2
ASSDKASGRANEQF,.,TRBV5-1
ASTPGKVSSYEQY,.,TRBV28
AISASGDSTDTQY,.,TRBV10-3
ARWKDSSEQY,.,TRBV6-5
SGKSTDTQY,few,TRBV29-1
ASSQEAGDYGYT,.,TRBV4-3
SARDYRRTSERTDTQY,.,TRBV20-1
ASSLVLDRAYNEQF,.,TRBV5-1
ASSLGVSGDEQF,.,TRBV12-3/TRBV12-4
ASTSQIQGNEQF,few,TRBV2
ASSFLAGGPSDTQY,few,TRBV7-2
ATGGESSYNEQF,few,TRBV15
SATTWTGWTSGYNEQF,.,TRBV20-1
ATRASGSHNEQF,.,TRBV6-2/TRBV6-3
ASSLWGRGGGLEQY,.,TRBV12-3/TRBV12-4
ASSILGSGSLYEQF,.,TRBV28
ASSLSTVRLAGGADTQY,few,TRBV27
SVPGRRGGYT,.,TRBV29-1
ASSQDKAIGRGKNIQY,.,TRBV4-3
ASSPQQISNTGELF,.,TRBV6-5
ASSFRDGPKPQH,few,TRBV7-2
SVKSGGSSYEQY,many,TRBV29-1
ASSLAWGTVEKLF,.,TRBV7-6
ASSLGPGYNEQF,.,TRBV5-1
ASSNGPPETQY,few,TRBV3-1
ASSLRTGGRTEAF,.,TRBV14
ASTVGAEDEQF,.,TRBV5-4
SARGQAIPVYGIQY,.,TRBV20-1
ASSPLSGRKGANEQF,.,TRBV7-9
SVEWGAPNYGYT,.,TRBV29-1
SARDSLKSNQPQH,.,TRBV20-1
ATSDPGTGERKQF,.,TRBV24-1
SVATGTGWNEQY,.,TRBV29-1
ASTDLSSHSYNEQF,.,TRBV11-1
ASSRAVGNEQF,.,TRBV6-1
ATGNGDRWGEQY,few,TRBV5-1